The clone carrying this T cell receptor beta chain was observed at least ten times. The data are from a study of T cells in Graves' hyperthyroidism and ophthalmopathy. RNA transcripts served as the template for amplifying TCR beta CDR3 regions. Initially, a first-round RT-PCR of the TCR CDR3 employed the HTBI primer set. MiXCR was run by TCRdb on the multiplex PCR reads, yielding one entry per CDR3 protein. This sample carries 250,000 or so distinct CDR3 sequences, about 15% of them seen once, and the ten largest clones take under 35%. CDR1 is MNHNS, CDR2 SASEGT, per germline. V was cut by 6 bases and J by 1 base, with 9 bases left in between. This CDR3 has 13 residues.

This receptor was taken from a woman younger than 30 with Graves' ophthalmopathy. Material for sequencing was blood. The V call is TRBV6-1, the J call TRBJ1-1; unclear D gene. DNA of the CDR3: TGTGCCAGCAGCCGCGACTGGAACACTGAAGCTTTCTTT. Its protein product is CASSRDWNTEAFF.